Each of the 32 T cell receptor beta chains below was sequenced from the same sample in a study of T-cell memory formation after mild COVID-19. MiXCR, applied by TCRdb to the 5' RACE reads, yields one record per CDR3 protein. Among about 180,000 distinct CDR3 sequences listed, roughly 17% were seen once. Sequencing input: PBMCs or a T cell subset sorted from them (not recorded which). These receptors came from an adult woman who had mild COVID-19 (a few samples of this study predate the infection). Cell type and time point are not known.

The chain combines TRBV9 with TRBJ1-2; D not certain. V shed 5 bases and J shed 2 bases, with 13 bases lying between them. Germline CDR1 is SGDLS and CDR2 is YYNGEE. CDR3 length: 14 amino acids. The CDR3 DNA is TGTGCCAGCAGACCTCTAGACATCAACTATGGCTACACCTTC. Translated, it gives CASRPLDINYGYTF.

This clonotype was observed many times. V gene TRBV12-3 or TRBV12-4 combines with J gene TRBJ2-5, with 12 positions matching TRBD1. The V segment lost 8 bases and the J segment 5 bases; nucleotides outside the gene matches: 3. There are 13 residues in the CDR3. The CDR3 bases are TGTGCCAGCGGGACAGGGGGCCACGAGACCCAGTACTTC. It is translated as CASGTGGHETQYF.

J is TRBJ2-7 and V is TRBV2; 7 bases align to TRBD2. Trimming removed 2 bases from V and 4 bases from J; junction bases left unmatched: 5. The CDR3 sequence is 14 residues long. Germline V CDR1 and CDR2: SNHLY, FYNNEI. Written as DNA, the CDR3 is TGTGCCAGCAGTGAAAGGCGGGGGACGTACGAGCAGTACTTC. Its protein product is CASSERRGTYEQYF.

CDR3 DNA sequence: TGTGCCAGCAGCTTAGCGTTCGTACTAGCCGGGGAGCTGTTTTTT. Translation: CASSLAFVLAGELFF. The rearrangement uses TRBV7-9 and TRBJ2-2; a possible D gene is TRBD2 (5 bases). V was clipped by 0 bases and J by 6 bases, with 11 bases between them. Germline loops: CDR1 SEHNR, CDR2 FQNEAQ (reference sequence). This CDR3 comprises 15 residues.

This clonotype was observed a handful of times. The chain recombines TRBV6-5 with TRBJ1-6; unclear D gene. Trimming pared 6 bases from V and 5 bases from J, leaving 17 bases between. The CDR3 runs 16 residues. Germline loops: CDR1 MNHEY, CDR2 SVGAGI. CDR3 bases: TGTGCCAGCAGGATTACGACCGGGAGGAATAATTCACCCCTCCACTTT. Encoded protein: CASRITTGRNNSPLHF.

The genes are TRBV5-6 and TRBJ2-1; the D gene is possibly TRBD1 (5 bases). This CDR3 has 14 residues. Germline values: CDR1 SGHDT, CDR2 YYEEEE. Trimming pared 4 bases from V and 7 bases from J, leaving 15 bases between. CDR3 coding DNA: TGTGCCAGCAGCGGCGACTTGGGGCGTAATGAGCAGTTCTTC. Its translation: CASSGDLGRNEQFF.

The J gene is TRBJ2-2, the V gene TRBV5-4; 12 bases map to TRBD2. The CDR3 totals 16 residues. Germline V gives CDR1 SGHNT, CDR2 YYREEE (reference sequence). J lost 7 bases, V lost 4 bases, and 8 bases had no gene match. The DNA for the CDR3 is TGTGCCAGCAGCCGTCCTAGCGGGGGGGCAGGCGGGGAGCTGTTTTTT. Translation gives CASSRPSGGAGGELFF. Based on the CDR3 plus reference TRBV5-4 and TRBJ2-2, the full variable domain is ETGVTQSPTHLIKTRGQQVTLRCSSQSGHNTVSWYQQALGQGPQFIFQYYREEENGRGNFPPRFSGLQFPNYSSELNVNALELDDSALYLCASSRPSGGAGGELFFGEGSRLTVL.

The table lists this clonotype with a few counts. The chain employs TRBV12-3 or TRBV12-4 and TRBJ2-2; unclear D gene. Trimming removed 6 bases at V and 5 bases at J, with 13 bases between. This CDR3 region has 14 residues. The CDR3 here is CASRPEFRTGELFF. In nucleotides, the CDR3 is TGTGCCAGCAGGCCCGAGTTTCGGACCGGGGAGCTGTTTTTT.

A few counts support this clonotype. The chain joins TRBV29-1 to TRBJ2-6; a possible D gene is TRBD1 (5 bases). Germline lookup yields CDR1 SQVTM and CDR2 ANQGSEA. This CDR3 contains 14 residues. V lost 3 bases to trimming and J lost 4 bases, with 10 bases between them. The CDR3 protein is CSVDRVSGANVLTF. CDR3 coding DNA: TGCAGCGTTGACAGGGTGTCCGGGGCCAACGTCCTGACTTTC.

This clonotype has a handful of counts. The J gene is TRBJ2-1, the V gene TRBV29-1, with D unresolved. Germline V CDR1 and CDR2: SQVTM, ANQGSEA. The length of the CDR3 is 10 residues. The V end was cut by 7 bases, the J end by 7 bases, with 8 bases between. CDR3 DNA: TGCAGCGGACGGACGAATGAGCAGTTCTTC. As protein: CSGRTNEQFF.

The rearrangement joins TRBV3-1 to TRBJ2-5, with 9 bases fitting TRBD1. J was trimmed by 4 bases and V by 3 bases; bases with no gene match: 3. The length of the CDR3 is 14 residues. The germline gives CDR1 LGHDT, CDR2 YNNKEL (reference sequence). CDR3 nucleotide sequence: TGTGCCAGCAGCCACAGGACAGGGGCAGAGACCCAGTACTTC. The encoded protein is CASSHRTGAETQYF.

CDR3 loop: CAISLGGIPGYTF. DNA of the CDR3: TGTGCCATCAGTCTAGGGGGGATCCCTGGCTACACCTTC. V gene TRBV10-3 combines with J gene TRBJ1-2, with a possible D match to TRBD1 (6 bases). The length of the CDR3 is 13 residues. Germline V gives CDR1 ENHRY, CDR2 SYGVKD. V lost 5 bases and J lost 7, with 14 bases in between.

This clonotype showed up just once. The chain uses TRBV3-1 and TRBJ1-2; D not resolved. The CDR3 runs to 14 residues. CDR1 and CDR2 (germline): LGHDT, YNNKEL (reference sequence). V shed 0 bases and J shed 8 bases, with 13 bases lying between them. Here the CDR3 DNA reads TGTGCCAGCAGCCAAGATTTGAGTCGGGGAGGCTACACCTTC. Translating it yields CASSQDLSRGGYTF. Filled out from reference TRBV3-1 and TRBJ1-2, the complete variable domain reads DTAVSQTPKYLVTQMGNDKSIKCEQNLGHDTMYWYKQDSKKFLKIMFSYNNKELIINETVPNRFSPKSPDKAHLNLHINSLELGDSAVYFCASSQDLSRGGYTFGSGTRLTVV.

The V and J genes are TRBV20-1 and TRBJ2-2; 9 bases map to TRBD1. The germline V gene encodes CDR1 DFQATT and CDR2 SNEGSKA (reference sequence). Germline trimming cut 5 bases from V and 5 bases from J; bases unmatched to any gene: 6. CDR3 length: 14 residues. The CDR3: CSAQPGQGTGELFF. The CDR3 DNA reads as TGCAGTGCTCAACCGGGACAGGGAACCGGGGAGCTGTTTTTT.

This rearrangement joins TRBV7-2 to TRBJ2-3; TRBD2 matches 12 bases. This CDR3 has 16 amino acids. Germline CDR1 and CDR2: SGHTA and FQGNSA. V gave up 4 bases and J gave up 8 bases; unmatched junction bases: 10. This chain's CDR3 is CASSYRTSGMGGTQYF. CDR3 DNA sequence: TGTGCCAGCAGCTACCGGACTAGCGGGATGGGAGGTACGCAGTATTTT.

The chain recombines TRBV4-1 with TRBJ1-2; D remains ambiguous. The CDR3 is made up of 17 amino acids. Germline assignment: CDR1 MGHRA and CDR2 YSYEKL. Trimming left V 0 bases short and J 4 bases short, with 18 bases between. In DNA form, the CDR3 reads TGCGCCAGCAGCCAAGATTACAGTCGACTAGCTAGCTATGGCTACACCTTC. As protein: CASSQDYSRLASYGYTF.

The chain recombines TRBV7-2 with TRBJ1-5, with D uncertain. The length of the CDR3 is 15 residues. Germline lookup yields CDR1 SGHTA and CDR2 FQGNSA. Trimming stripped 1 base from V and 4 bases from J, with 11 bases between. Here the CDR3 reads CASSLEGSDNQPQHF. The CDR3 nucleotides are TGTGCCAGCAGCTTAGAGGGTTCAGATAATCAGCCCCAGCATTTT.

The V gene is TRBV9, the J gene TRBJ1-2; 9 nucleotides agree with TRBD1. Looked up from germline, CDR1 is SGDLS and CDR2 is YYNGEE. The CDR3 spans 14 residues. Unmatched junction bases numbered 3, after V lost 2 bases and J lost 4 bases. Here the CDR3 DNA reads TGTGCCAGCAGCGTGACAGGGGGAGGCTATGGCTACACCTTC. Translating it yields CASSVTGGGYGYTF.

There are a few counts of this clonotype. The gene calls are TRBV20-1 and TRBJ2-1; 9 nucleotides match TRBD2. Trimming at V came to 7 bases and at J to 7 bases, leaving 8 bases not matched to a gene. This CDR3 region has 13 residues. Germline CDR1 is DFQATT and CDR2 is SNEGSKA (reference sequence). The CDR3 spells CSGDSGGRNEQFF. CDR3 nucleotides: TGCAGTGGAGATAGCGGGGGACGGAATGAGCAGTTCTTC.

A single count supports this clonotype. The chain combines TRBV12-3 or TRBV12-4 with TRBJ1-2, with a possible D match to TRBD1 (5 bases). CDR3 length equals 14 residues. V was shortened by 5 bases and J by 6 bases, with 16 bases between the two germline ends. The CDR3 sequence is CASSPRRGSHGYTF. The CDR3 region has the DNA TGTGCCAGCAGTCCCCGACGGGGGTCCCATGGCTACACCTTC.

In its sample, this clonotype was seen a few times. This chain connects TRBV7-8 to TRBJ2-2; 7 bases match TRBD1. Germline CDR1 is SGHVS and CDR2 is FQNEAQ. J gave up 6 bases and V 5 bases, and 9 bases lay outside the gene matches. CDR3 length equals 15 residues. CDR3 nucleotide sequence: TGTGCCAGCAGCCACGACAGGGCTTTTCCCGGGGAGCTGTTTTTT. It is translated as CASSHDRAFPGELFF.

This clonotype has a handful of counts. CDR3 sequence: CSARTPGTSGRAPYEQYF. CDR3 sequence (DNA): TGCAGTGCTAGAACCCCCGGGACTAGCGGGAGGGCCCCCTACGAGCAGTACTTC. This rearrangement joins TRBV20-1 to TRBJ2-7, with 16 positions matching TRBD2. The germline V gene has CDR1 DFQATT and CDR2 SNEGSKA (reference sequence). V was clipped by 2 bases and J by 2 bases; unmatched bases: 9. The CDR3 is made up of 18 amino acids.

CDR3 DNA sequence: TGTGCCAGCAGCTCCTTACAGGGCCGCTCTGAAGCTTTCTTT. Its translation is CASSSLQGRSEAFF. The chain is built from TRBV7-2 and TRBJ1-1; weak D call: TRBD1 (6 bases). The germline V gene has CDR1 SGHTA and CDR2 FQGNSA. The CDR3 contains 14 residues. Trimming took 4 bases from V and 6 from J, leaving 15 bases between them.

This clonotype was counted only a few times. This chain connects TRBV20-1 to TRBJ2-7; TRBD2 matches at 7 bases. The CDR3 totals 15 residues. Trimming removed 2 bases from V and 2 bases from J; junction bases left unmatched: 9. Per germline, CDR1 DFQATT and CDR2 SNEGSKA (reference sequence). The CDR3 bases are TGCAGTGCTAGACGGGAGAGCGGGACTACCTACGAGCAGTACTTC. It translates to CSARRESGTTYEQYF.

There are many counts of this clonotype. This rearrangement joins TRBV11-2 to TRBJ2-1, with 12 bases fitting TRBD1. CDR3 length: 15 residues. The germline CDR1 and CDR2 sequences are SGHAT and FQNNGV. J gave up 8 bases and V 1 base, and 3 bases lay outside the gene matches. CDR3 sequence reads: CASSLAGTGGDEQFF. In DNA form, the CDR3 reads TGTGCCAGCAGCTTAGCCGGGACAGGGGGCGATGAGCAGTTCTTC.

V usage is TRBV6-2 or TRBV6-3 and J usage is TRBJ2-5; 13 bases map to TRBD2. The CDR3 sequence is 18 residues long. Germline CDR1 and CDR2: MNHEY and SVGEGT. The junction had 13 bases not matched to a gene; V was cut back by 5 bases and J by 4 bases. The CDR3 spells CASSNQPGLAGVAETQYF. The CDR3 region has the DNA TGTGCCAGCAGTAACCAACCCGGACTAGCGGGAGTAGCAGAGACCCAGTACTTC.

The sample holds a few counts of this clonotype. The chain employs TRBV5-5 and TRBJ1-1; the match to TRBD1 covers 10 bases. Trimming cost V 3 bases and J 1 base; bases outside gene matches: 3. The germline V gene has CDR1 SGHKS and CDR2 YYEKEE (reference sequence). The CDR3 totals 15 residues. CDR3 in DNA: TGTGCCAGCAGCTCGGGACAGGGGACGAACACTGAAGCTTTCTTT. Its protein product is CASSSGQGTNTEAFF.

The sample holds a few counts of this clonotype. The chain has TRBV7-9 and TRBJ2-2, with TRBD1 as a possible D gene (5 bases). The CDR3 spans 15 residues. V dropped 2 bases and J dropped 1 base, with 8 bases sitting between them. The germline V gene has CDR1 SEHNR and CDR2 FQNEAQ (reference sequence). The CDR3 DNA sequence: TGTGCCAGCAGCTTACCCAGGGAGAACACCGGGGAGCTGTTTTTT. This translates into CASSLPRENTGELFF.

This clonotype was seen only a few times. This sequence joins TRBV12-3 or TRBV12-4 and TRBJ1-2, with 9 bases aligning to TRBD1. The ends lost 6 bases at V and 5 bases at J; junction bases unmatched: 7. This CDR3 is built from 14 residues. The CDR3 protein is CASRDTGGGYGYTF. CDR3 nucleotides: TGTGCCAGCAGAGATACAGGGGGCGGGTATGGCTACACCTTC.

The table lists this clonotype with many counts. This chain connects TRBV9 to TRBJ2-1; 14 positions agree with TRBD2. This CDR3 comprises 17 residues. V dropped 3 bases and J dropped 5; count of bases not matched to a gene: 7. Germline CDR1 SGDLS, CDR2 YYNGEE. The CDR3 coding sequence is TGTGCCAGCAGCGCTAGACTAGCGGGGGGGTGGAACAATGAGCAGTTCTTC. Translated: CASSARLAGGWNNEQFF.

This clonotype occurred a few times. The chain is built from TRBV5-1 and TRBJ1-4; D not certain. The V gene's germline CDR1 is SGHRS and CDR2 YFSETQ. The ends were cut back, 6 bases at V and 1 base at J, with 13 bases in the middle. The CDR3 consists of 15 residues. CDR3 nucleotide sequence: TGCGCCAGCAAGCTTGGCGGCGGAACTAATGAAAAACTGTTTTTT. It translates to CASKLGGGTNEKLFF.

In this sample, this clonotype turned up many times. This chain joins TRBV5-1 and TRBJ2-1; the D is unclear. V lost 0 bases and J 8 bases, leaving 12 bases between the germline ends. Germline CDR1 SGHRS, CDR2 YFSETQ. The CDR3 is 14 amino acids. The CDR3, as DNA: TGCGCCAGCAGCTTGGTTGGTGAATCGGATGAGCAGTTCTTC. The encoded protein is CASSLVGESDEQFF.